These 28 T cell receptor beta chains originate from one sample sequenced in a study of lymphopenia after photon versus proton radiotherapy. This table comes from immunoSEQ multiplex PCR, and its TCRdb copy is limited to in-frame clones, with some not included. Altogether tens of thousands of clones are present, approximately 86% being singletons, with the ten largest covering 2% to 3%. Source: peripheral blood, taken from a patient treated with photon-based radiotherapy. These receptors were collected from a man in his forties or fifties with gastric cancer.

The rearrangement links TRBV25-1 to TRBJ2-3, with D possibly TRBD1 on 5 matching bases. The germline V gene encodes CDR1 MGHDK and CDR2 SYGVNS. The CDR3 is made up of 13 amino acids. The V and J ends lost 8 bases and 0 bases respectively, with 9 bases between them. The CDR3 DNA reads TGTGCCAGCCGTACAGGTAGCACAGATACGCAGTATTTT. This codes for CASRTGSTDTQYF. The whole variable domain, filled in from reference TRBV25-1 and TRBJ2-3, reads EADIYQTPRYLVIGTGKKITLECSQTMGHDKMYWYQQDPGMELHLIHYSYGVNSTEKGDLSSESTVSRIRTEHFPLTLESARPSHTSQYLCASRTGSTDTQYFGPGTRLTVL.

The V call is TRBV7-9, the J call TRBJ2-7; 9 bases match TRBD1. The CDR3 runs to 16 residues. The V and J ends lost 3 bases and 3 bases, in that order; junction bases with no gene match: 9. The germline V gene has CDR1 SEHNR and CDR2 FQNEAQ (reference sequence). The CDR3 sequence: CASSFDPGQGNYEQYF. As DNA, the CDR3 is TGTGCCAGCAGCTTCGATCCGGGACAGGGTAACTACGAGCAGTACTTC.

The rearrangement links TRBV30 to TRBJ2-1, with D tentatively TRBD2 (7 bases). This CDR3 contains 15 residues. Germline lookup yields CDR1 GTSNPN and CDR2 SVGIG (reference sequence). V shed 1 base and J shed 5 bases, with 15 bases lying between them. The CDR3 protein is CAWSGGAGRDNEQFF. The CDR3 nucleotides are TGTGCCTGGAGTGGGGGGGCAGGGAGGGACAATGAGCAGTTCTTC.

The CDR3 DNA follows: TGTGCCACCATAGGGGGCCTCGACGAGCAGTACTTC. Encoded protein: CATIGGLDEQYF. The chain has TRBV6-5 and TRBJ2-7; 7 bases agree with TRBD1. Germline CDR1 MNHEY, CDR2 SVGAGI. Trimming at V came to 10 bases and at J to 5 bases, leaving 8 bases not matched to a gene. The CDR3 has 12 residues.

CDR3 DNA sequence: TGCGCCAGCAGCCAAGATGGCGGCTATGGCTACACCTTC. Protein product: CASSQDGGYGYTF. The chain links TRBV4-3 to TRBJ1-2; D call uncertain. The germline V gene encodes CDR1 LGHNA and CDR2 YSLEER. Trimming stripped 0 bases from V and 4 bases from J, with 6 bases between. The length of the CDR3 is 13 residues.

V is TRBV6-5 and J is TRBJ2-7, with unresolved D. The germline V gene encodes CDR1 MNHEY and CDR2 SVGAGI. Trimming took 5 bases from V and 5 from J, leaving 7 bases between them. This CDR3 has 11 residues. The CDR3 is CASSGGDEQYF. The CDR3 DNA follows: TGTGCCAGCAGTGGCGGCGACGAGCAGTACTTC.

The rearrangement links TRBV9 to TRBJ2-1; 7 bases map to TRBD2. The V gene's germline CDR1 is SGDLS and CDR2 YYNGEE. CDR3 length: 17 amino acids. J gave up 3 bases and V 0 bases, and 9 bases lay outside the gene matches. The CDR3: CASSVAPLAEIYNEQFF. The CDR3 DNA is TGTGCCAGCAGCGTAGCTCCGCTAGCGGAGATCTACAATGAGCAGTTCTTC.

The chain has TRBV10-3 and TRBJ1-2; D possibly corresponds to TRBD1 (5 bases). V was clipped by 0 bases and J by 3 bases, with 8 bases between them. Germline V gives CDR1 ENHRY, CDR2 SYGVKD. CDR3 length: 14 amino acids. CDR3 nucleotide sequence: TGTGCCATCAGTGAGTCCCAGGGAGACTATGGCTACACCTTC. This gives the protein CAISESQGDYGYTF.

The chain combines TRBV11-2 with TRBJ1-2, with 7 bases matching TRBD1. CDR3 length equals 17 residues. V shed 0 bases and J 2 bases; nucleotides not matched to a gene: 9. From germline, CDR1 is SGHAT and CDR2 FQNNGV. Here the CDR3 DNA reads TGTGCCAGCAGCTTAGATGGGGGACAGCGCACCAACTATGGCTACACCTTC. Amino acid sequence: CASSLDGGQRTNYGYTF.

This chain connects TRBV27 to TRBJ1-6; D gene unclear. The V end lost 3 bases, the J end lost 9 bases, and 15 bases lay between the germline ends. The CDR3 has 15 residues. Germline values: CDR1 MNHEY, CDR2 SMNVEV (reference sequence). DNA of the CDR3: TGTGCCAGCAGTTTCGGCCCCCTCGTGGGTTCACCCCTCCACTTT. It translates to CASSFGPLVGSPLHF.

This chain connects TRBV5-1 to TRBJ2-1; D might be TRBD2 (6 bases). With 4 bases removed from V and 0 bases from J, the gap between germline ends came to 17 bases. This CDR3 has 17 residues. CDR1 and CDR2 from the germline V gene are SGHRS and YFSETQ. The CDR3 sequence is CASSPTPLGSSYNEQFF. For the CDR3, the DNA is TGCGCCAGCAGCCCCACCCCTCTCGGGAGCTCCTACAATGAGCAGTTCTTC. Based on the CDR3 plus reference TRBV5-1 and TRBJ2-1, the full variable domain is KAGVTQTPRYLIKTRGQQVTLSCSPISGHRSVSWYQQTPGQGLQFLFEYFSETQRNKGNFPGRFSGRQFSNSRSEMNVSTLELGDSALYLCASSPTPLGSSYNEQFFGPGTRLTVL.

The chain employs TRBV7-3 and TRBJ2-7; 12 bases fit TRBD1. This CDR3 region has 14 residues. Germline CDR1 reads SGHTA; CDR2 reads FQGTGA. V shed 5 bases, J shed 5 bases, and the junction held 4 bases outside the gene matches. This CDR3 reads CASSRGTGGNEQYF. Here the CDR3 DNA reads TGTGCCAGCAGCCGGGGGACAGGGGGCAACGAGCAGTACTTC.

The chain employs TRBV5-4 and TRBJ2-3; 11 bases fit TRBD2. With 1 base clipped from V and 6 bases from J, the junction kept 7 bases outside the gene matches. This CDR3 has 16 residues. In germline, CDR1 is SGHNT, CDR2 YYREEE (reference sequence). The DNA of the CDR3 is TGTGCCAGCAGCTTGAGGGTAGCGGGGGGGCCCGATACGCAGTATTTT. Protein product: CASSLRVAGGPDTQYF.

The genes are TRBV7-9 and TRBJ1-5, with D hard to call. CDR1 is SEHNR and CDR2 is FQNEAQ in the germline V gene (reference sequence). The length of the CDR3 is 16 residues. V lost 3 bases and J 2 bases, leaving 14 bases between the germline ends. CDR3 sequence reads: CASSFEGQQGNQPQHF. In DNA, the CDR3 is TGTGCCAGCAGCTTCGAAGGGCAGCAGGGCAATCAGCCCCAGCATTTT.

The chain uses TRBV11-2 and TRBJ2-3; no definite D call. Per germline, CDR1 SGHAT and CDR2 FQNNGV. With 4 bases removed from V and 0 bases from J, the gap between germline ends came to 14 bases. The length of the CDR3 is 16 residues. CDR3: CASSSRRVPSTDTQYF. The CDR3 DNA sequence: TGTGCCAGCAGCTCACGCCGGGTCCCTAGCACAGATACGCAGTATTTT.

This chain connects TRBV9 to TRBJ1-4; D possibly corresponds to TRBD1 (5 bases). CDR3 length: 16 residues. Germline V gene data show CDR1 as SGDLS and CDR2 as YYNGEE. V gave up 0 bases and J gave up 2 bases, with 11 bases separating them. In nucleotides, the CDR3 is TGTGCCAGCAGCGTAGGAGGGGCAGGGACTAATGAAAAACTGTTTTTT. Amino acids: CASSVGGAGTNEKLFF.

This clone was recorded once. The chain is built from TRBV4-1 and TRBJ2-6; D is undetermined. The CDR3 runs 20 residues. V gave up 0 bases and J gave up 0 bases, with 18 bases separating them. CDR1 is MGHRA and CDR2 is YSYEKL in the germline V gene. The CDR3 here is CASSQEGTRDATSGANVLTF. For the CDR3, the DNA is TGCGCCAGCAGCCAAGAGGGTACAAGGGATGCAACCTCTGGGGCCAACGTCCTGACTTTC.

This chain connects TRBV19 to TRBJ1-2; no definite D call. V lost 6 bases, J lost 3 bases, and 14 bases lay in between. Germline V gene lookup returns CDR1 LNHDA and CDR2 SQIVND (reference sequence). The CDR3 has 14 residues. The CDR3 DNA reads as TGTGCCAGTAGAGACAAGGGTGGGGACTATGGCTACACCTTC. Its translation is CASRDKGGDYGYTF.

This clone was seen only a few times. The chain is built from TRBV5-4 and TRBJ2-7, with 7 nucleotides matching TRBD1. The germline CDR1 and CDR2 sequences are SGHNT and YYREEE (reference sequence). The CDR3 is made up of 15 amino acids. J lost 0 bases, V lost 4 bases, and 7 bases had no gene match. In nucleotides, the CDR3 is TGTGCCAGCAGCCCTGGGACAGCTGGCTCCTACGAGCAGTACTTC. Translated, it gives CASSPGTAGSYEQYF.

This clone was seen only once. The V call is TRBV27, the J call TRBJ1-2, with 9 bases fitting TRBD1. Per germline, CDR1 MNHEY and CDR2 SMNVEV (reference sequence). V lost 2 bases, J lost 3 bases, and 16 bases stayed unmatched. The CDR3 totals 19 residues. For the CDR3, the DNA is TGTGCCAGCAGTTTACGCCGCCCCGGGACAGGGTGGTCTGACTATGGCTACACCTTC. It translates to CASSLRRPGTGWSDYGYTF.

This clone was counted between two and nine times. The V and J genes are TRBV5-1 and TRBJ1-6; unclear D gene. This CDR3 has 16 amino acids. Germline lookup yields CDR1 SGHRS and CDR2 YFSETQ. The germline V and J ends were trimmed by 0 bases and 5 bases, with 12 bases remaining between them. CDR3 sequence (DNA): TGCGCCAGCAGCTTGGCGGGTCCCGAGAATAATTCACCCCTCCACTTT. Its protein is CASSLAGPENNSPLHF.

This clone was recorded a few times. The rearrangement uses TRBV5-5 and TRBJ2-7; TRBD1 aligns across 9 bases. CDR1 is SGHKS, CDR2 YYEKEE, per germline (reference sequence). This CDR3 has 15 residues. V lost 2 bases and J lost 5; bases outside the gene matches: 8. In nucleotides, the CDR3 is TGTGCCAGCAGCTTTAGGACAGGGGTACACGACGAGCAGTACTTC. Encoded protein: CASSFRTGVHDEQYF.

The V call is TRBV9, the J call TRBJ2-1, with D unresolved. The germline V and J ends were trimmed by 1 base and 5 bases, with 10 bases remaining between them. This CDR3 spans 14 amino acids. Germline CDR1 is SGDLS and CDR2 is YYNGEE. CDR3 residues: CASSVIGINNEQFF. CDR3 coding DNA: TGTGCCAGCAGCGTAATTGGGATCAACAATGAGCAGTTCTTC.

The V gene is TRBV2, the J gene TRBJ1-5, with D possibly matching TRBD1 (6 bases). Between the trimmed V and J ends, which lost 5 bases and 2 bases, there was a span of 10 bases. This CDR3 has 14 amino acids. Germline-derived CDR1 and CDR2 are SNHLY and FYNNEI. Here the CDR3 reads CASSTTGRNQPQHF. In nucleotides, the CDR3 is TGTGCCAGCAGTACAACAGGGCGCAATCAGCCCCAGCATTTT.

The J gene is TRBJ2-1, the V gene TRBV10-3; 9 nucleotides line up with TRBD2. Germline assignment: CDR1 ENHRY and CDR2 SYGVKD. V trimming: 6 bases; J trimming: 5 bases; junction bases outside the gene matches: 11. This CDR3 is 16 amino acids long. The CDR3 DNA sequence: TGTGCCATCAGCCCTTCGCGGGGGGGCACCCACAATGAGCAGTTCTTC. Translation gives CAISPSRGGTHNEQFF.

This sequence joins TRBV11-3 and TRBJ2-1; 7 nucleotides line up with TRBD2. CDR3 size: 13 residues. V lost 1 base to trimming and J lost 8 bases; unmatched junction nucleotides: 2. The germline gives CDR1 SGHNT, CDR2 YENEEA. The CDR3 sequence is CASSLVGRDEQFF. The CDR3, as DNA: TGTGCCAGCAGCTTAGTTGGGAGGGATGAGCAGTTCTTC.

The V and J genes are TRBV18 and TRBJ1-2; a possible D gene is TRBD1 (6 bases). The CDR3 length is 14 residues. CDR1 and CDR2 from the germline V gene are KGHSH and LQKENI. Deletions cut 5 bases from V and 5 bases from J, with 15 bases between. CDR3 coding DNA: TGTGCCAGCTCATTTCGACAGGACCCATATGGCTACACCTTC. Translation: CASSFRQDPYGYTF.

The gene calls are TRBV2 and TRBJ2-2; weak D call: TRBD2 (6 bases). Germline lookup yields CDR1 SNHLY and CDR2 FYNNEI. The germline V and J ends were trimmed by 3 bases and 1 base, with 12 bases remaining between them. The CDR3 runs 16 residues. The CDR3 region has the DNA TGTGCCAGCAGTGAGGGGCGGGGAAGGAACACCGGGGAGCTGTTTTTT. Protein sequence: CASSEGRGRNTGELFF.